The subject of this entry is one T cell receptor (beta chain). The antigen remains unidentified. The data belong to a study of radiotherapy plus CTLA-4 blockade in lung cancer. Findings and caveats of the study: Among reported predictors of response, early blood T cell clone dynamics with interferon-beta performed best. Radiotherapy with ipilimumab was followed by blood expansion of tumor-derived clones.

CDR1 and CDR2 (germline): SGHTA, FQGNSA. Trimming removed 1 base from V and 6 bases from J, with 9 bases in between. This CDR3 contains 13 residues. Method: immunoSEQ multiplex PCR; TCRdb's copy keeps in-frame clones and lacks some. The sample carries about 19,000 clones, around 86% recorded once. Sample: peripheral blood, taken from a patient treated with radiotherapy plus ipilimumab. The clonotype originates from a human donor with non-small cell lung cancer whose response to radiotherapy plus ipilimumab could not be evaluated. The chain recombines TRBV7-2 with TRBJ1-2; a possible D gene is TRBD1 (6 bases). The CDR3 loop reads CASSLVTGDGYTF. CDR3 in DNA: TGTGCCAGCAGCTTAGTGACAGGAGATGGCTACACCTTC.